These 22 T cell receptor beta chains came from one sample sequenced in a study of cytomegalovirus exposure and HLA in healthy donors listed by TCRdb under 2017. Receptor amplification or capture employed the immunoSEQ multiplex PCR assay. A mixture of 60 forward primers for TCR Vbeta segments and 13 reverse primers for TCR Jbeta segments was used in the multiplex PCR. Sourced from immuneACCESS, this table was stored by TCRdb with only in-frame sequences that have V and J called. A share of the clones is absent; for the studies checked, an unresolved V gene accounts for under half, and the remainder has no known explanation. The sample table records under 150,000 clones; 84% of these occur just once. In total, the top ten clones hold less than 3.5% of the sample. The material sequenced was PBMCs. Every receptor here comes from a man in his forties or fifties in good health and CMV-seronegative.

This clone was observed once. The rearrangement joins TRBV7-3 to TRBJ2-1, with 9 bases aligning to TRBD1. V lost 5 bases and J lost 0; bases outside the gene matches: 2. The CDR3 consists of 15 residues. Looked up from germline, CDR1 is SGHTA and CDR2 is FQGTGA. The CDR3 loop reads CASSMTGGSYNEQFF. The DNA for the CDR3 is TGTGCCAGCAGCATGACAGGGGGCTCCTACAATGAGCAGTTCTTC.

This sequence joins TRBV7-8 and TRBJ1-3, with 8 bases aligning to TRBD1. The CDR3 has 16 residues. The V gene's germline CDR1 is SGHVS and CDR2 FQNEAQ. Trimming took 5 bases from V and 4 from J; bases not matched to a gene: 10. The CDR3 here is CASSVPGQVVGNTIYF. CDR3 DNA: TGTGCCAGCAGCGTCCCGGGACAGGTTGTCGGAAACACCATATATTTT.

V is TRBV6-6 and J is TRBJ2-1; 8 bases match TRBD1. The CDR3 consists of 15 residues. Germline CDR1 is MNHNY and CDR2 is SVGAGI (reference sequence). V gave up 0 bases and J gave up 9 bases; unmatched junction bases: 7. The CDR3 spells CASSYSRQGAGEQFF. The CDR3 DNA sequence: TGTGCCAGCAGTTACTCTAGGCAGGGGGCCGGTGAGCAGTTCTTC.

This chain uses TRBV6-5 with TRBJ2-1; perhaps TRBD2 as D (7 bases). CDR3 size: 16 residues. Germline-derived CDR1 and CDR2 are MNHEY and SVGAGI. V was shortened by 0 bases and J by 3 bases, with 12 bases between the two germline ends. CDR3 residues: CASSYSKGGLYNEQFF. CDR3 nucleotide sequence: TGTGCCAGCAGTTACTCGAAGGGGGGGCTCTACAATGAGCAGTTCTTC.

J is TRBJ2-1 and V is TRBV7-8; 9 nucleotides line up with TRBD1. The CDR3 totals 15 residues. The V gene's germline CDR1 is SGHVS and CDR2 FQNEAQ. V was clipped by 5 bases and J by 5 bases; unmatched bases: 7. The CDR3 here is CASSPQGALDNEQFF. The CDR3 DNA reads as TGTGCCAGCAGCCCACAGGGGGCGCTTGACAATGAGCAGTTCTTC.

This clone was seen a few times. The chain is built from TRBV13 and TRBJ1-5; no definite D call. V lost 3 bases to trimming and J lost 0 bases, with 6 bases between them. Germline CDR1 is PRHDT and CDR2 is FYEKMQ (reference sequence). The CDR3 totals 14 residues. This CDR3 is CASSLRDSNQPQHF. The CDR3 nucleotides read TGTGCCAGCAGCTTGAGGGATAGCAATCAGCCCCAGCATTTT.

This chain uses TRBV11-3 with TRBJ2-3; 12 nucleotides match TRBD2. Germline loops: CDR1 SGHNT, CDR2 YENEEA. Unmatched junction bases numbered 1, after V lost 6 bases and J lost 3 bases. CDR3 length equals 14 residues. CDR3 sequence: CASSLAGGTDTQYF. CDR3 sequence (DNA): TGTGCCAGCAGTCTAGCGGGGGGGACAGATACGCAGTATTTT.

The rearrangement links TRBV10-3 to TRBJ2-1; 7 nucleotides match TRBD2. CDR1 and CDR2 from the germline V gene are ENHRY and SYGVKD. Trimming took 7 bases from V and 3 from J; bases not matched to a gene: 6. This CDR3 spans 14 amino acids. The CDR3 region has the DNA TGTGCCATCAAGCGGGGTCAGGACTACAATGAGCAGTTCTTC. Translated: CAIKRGQDYNEQFF.

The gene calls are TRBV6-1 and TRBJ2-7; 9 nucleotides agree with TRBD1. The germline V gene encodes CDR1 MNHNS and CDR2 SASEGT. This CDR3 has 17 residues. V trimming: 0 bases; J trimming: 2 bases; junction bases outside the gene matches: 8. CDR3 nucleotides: TGTGCCAGCAGTGAAGCCTCGGGACAGGGTGGCCCCTACGAGCAGTACTTC. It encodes CASSEASGQGGPYEQYF.

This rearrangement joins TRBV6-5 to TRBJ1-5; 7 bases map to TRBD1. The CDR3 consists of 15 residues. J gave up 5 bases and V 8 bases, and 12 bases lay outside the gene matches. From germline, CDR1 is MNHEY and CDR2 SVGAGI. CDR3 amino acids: CASRRQGRSDQPQHF. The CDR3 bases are TGTGCCAGCCGCCGACAGGGTCGGTCTGATCAGCCCCAGCATTTT.

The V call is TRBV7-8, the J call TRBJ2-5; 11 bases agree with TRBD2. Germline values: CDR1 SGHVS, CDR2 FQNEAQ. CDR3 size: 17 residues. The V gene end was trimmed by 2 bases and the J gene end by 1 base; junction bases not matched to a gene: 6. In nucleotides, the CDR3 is TGTGCCAGCAGCTTATGGGGGACTAGCGGAGCCCAAGAGACCCAGTACTTC. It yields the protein CASSLWGTSGAQETQYF.

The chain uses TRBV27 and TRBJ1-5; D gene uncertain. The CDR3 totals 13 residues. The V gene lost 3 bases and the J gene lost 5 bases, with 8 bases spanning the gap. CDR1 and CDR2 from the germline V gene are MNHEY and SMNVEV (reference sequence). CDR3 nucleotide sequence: TGTGCCAGCAGTTTTGAGGTTTATCAGCCCCAGCATTTT. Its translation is CASSFEVYQPQHF.

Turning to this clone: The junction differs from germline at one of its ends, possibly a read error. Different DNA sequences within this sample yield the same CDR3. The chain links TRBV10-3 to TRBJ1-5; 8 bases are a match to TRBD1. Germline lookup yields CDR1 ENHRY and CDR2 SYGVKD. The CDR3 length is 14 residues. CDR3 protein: CAISDQGANQPQHF. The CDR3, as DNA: TGTGCCATCAGTGATCAGGGGGCGAATCAGCCCCAACATTTT.

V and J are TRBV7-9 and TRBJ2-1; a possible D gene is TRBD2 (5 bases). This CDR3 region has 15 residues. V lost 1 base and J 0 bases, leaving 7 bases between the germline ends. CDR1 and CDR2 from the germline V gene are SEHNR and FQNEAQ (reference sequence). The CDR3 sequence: CASSLGGGSYNEQFF. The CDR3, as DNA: TGTGCCAGCAGCTTAGGAGGAGGCTCCTACAATGAGCAGTTCTTC.

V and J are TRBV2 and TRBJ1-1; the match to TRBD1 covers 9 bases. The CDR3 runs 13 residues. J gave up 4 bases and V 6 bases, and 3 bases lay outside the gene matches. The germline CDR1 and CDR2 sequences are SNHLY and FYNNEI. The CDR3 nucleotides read TGTGCCAGCAGGGACAGGGGAGTCACTGAAGCTTTCTTT. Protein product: CASRDRGVTEAFF.

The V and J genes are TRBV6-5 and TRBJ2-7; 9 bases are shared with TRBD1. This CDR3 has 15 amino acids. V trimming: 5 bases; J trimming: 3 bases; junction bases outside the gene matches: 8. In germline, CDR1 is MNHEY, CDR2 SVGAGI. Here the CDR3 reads CASSTGTGFLYEQYF. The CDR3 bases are TGTGCCAGCAGTACCGGGACAGGGTTTCTCTACGAGCAGTACTTC.

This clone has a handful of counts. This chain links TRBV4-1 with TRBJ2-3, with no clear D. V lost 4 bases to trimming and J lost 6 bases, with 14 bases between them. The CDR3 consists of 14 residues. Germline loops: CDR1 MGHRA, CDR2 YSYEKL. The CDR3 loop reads CASSLLGLVDTQYF. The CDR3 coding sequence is TGCGCCAGCAGCCTCCTAGGCTTAGTGGATACGCAGTATTTT.

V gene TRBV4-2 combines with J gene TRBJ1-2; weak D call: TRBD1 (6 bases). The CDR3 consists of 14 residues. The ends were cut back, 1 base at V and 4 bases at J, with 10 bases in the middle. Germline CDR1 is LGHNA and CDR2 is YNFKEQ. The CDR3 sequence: CASSQGQDTYGYTF. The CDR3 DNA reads TGTGCCAGCAGCCAAGGACAGGACACCTATGGCTACACCTTC.

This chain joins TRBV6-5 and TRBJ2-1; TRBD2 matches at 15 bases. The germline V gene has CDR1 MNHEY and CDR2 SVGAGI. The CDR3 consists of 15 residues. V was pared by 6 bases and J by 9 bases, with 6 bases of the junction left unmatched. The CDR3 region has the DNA TGTGCCAGCAGCCTCGGACTAGCGGGGGGGTTTGAGCAGTTCTTC. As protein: CASSLGLAGGFEQFF.

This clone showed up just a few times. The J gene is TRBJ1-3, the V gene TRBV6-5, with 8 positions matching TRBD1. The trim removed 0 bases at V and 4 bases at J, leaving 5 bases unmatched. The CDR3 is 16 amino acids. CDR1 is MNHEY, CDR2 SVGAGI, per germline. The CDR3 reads CASSYSVRGPGNTIYF. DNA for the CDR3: TGTGCCAGCAGTTACTCGGTCAGGGGGCCAGGAAACACCATATATTTT.

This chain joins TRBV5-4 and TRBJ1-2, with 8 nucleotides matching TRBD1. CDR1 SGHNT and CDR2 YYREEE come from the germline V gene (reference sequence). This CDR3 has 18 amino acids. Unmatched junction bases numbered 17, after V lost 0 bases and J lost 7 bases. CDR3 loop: CASSLEGSGGAALGGYTF. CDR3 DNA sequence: TGTGCCAGCAGCTTGGAGGGGTCAGGGGGCGCGGCATTGGGTGGCTACACCTTC.

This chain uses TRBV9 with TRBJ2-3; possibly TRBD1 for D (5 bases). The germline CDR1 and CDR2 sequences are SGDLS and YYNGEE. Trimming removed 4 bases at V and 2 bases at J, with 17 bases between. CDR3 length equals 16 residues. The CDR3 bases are TGTGCCAGCAGCAGGGGCCCCCCGCAATACACAGATACGCAGTATTTT. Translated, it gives CASSRGPPQYTDTQYF.